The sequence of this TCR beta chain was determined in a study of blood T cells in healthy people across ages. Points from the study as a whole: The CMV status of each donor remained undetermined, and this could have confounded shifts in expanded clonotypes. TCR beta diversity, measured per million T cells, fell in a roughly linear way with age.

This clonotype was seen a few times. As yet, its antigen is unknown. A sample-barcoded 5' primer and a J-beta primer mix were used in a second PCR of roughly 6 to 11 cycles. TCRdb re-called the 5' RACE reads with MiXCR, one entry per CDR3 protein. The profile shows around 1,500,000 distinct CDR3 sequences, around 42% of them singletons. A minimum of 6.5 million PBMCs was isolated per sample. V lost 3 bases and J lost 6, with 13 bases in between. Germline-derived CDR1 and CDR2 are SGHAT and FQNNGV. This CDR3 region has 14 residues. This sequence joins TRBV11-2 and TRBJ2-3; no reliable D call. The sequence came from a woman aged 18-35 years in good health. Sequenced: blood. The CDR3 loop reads CASSLLGPGDTQYF. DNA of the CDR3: TGTGCCAGCAGCTTGTTAGGTCCGGGCGATACGCAGTATTTT.